This T cell receptor beta chain was retrieved from a study of T cells after posttransplantation cyclophosphamide. Study conclusions and caveats: Later blood repertoires were often dominated by clones from the donor CD8+ memory compartment. Recipient CMV seropositivity and CMV reactivation strongly tracked TRB clonality. Blood and skin or GI T cell repertoires showed limited TRB overlap.

Controls had myeloablative marrow grafts with methotrexate and calcineurin inhibitor, sampled at 1 year. Using immunoSEQ multiplex PCR, the repertoire was profiled, and TCRdb retains in-frame clones only, with some absent. The sample yields under 15,000 clones, 81% seen once. With V trimmed by 4 bases and J by 7 bases, 7 bases remained unmatched. The CDR3 is 13 residues long. Per the germline V gene, CDR1 is SGHNT and CDR2 is YYREEE (reference sequence). About this clone: Its antigen is currently unknown.

The rearrangement links TRBV5-4 to TRBJ1-2; 7 bases line up with TRBD1. The source of this sequence is a young adult male patient who received an allogeneic stem cell transplant from an unrelated donor, was CMV-positive, and had acute GVHD only. Some T cells could come from the graft donor. The specimen comprised PBMCs, sampled more than 350 days after allogeneic stem cell transplant with calcineurin inhibitor and methotrexate. This chain's CDR3 is CASSPDRLGGYTF. In DNA, the CDR3 is TGTGCCAGCAGCCCGGACAGGTTAGGTGGCTACACCTTC.